Below are 21 T cell receptor beta chains sequenced from a single sample in a study of response to subunit inactivated influenza vaccine. TCRdb ran MiXCR on the RT-PCR reads and lists one entry per CDR3 protein. The table shows roughly 670,000 distinct CDR3 sequences, with about 14% occurring only once. The specimen comprised PBMCs from blood, sampled around 14 days before vaccination. These receptors all stem from a man in his fifties who received an inactivated influenza vaccine.

This clonotype was seen a few times. The V gene is TRBV20-1, the J gene TRBJ1-2; 8 bases agree with TRBD1. V trimming: 2 bases; J trimming: 0 bases; junction bases outside the gene matches: 8. The CDR3 runs to 16 residues. Germline loops: CDR1 DFQATT, CDR2 SNEGSKA (reference sequence). CDR3 loop: CSARPGTGTSNYGYTF. As DNA, the CDR3 is TGCAGTGCTAGACCCGGGACAGGAACTTCTAACTATGGCTACACCTTC.

The genes are TRBV5-1 and TRBJ2-2; D is possibly TRBD1 or TRBD2 (5 bases each). This CDR3 region has 17 residues. Between the trimmed V and J ends, which lost 3 bases and 1 base, there was a span of 16 bases. Germline CDR1 is SGHRS and CDR2 is YFSETQ. CDR3 nucleotides: TGCGCCAGCAGCTCCAGCCAACGGGGCATGAACACCGGGGAGCTGTTTTTT. Its translation is CASSSSQRGMNTGELFF.

V is TRBV18 and J is TRBJ1-6, with 7 bases fitting TRBD1. Unmatched junction bases numbered 1, after V lost 1 base and J lost 10 bases. This CDR3 has 13 residues. The germline V gene has CDR1 KGHSH and CDR2 LQKENI. The CDR3 bases are TGTGCCAGCTCACCACAGGGGGCCTCACCCCTCCACTTT. Its translation is CASSPQGASPLHF.

This clonotype has a count of ten or more. V usage is TRBV11-2 and J usage is TRBJ2-7, with no clear D. Germline lookup yields CDR1 SGHAT and CDR2 FQNNGV. This CDR3 contains 14 residues. Trimming stripped 5 bases from V and 2 bases from J, with 13 bases between. The CDR3 region has the DNA TGTGCCAGCAGCCCACCGACCCGAACCTACGAGCAGTACTTC. This sequence encodes CASSPPTRTYEQYF.

This clonotype was detected only a few times. The chain has TRBV4-2 and TRBJ2-1; no clear D. CDR1 LGHNA and CDR2 YNFKEQ come from the germline V gene. CDR3 length: 14 residues. The ends were cut back, 1 base at V and 6 bases at J, with 10 bases in the middle. As DNA, the CDR3 is TGTGCCAGCAGCCAAGGGTACGGGCGCAATGAGCAGTTCTTC. Encoded protein: CASSQGYGRNEQFF.

Only a few counts were recorded for this clonotype. V usage is TRBV6-1 and J usage is TRBJ2-1; D not resolved. This CDR3 is built from 15 residues. The V gene's germline CDR1 is MNHNS and CDR2 SASEGT. Trimming cost V 5 bases and J 7 bases, with 18 bases left between them. The CDR3 DNA is TGTGCCAGCAGTCGCCTAATGATGGCCCGTAATGAGCAGTTCTTC. Protein: CASSRLMMARNEQFF.

This chain connects TRBV4-2 to TRBJ2-3; weak D call: TRBD2 (6 bases). This CDR3 has 13 amino acids. Germline-derived CDR1 and CDR2 are LGHNA and YNFKEQ. Trimming took 0 bases from V and 8 from J, leaving 9 bases between them. The CDR3 loop reads CASSQDLRGTQYF. CDR3 nucleotides: TGTGCCAGCAGCCAAGATCTGCGGGGTACGCAGTATTTT.

This chain links TRBV6-1 with TRBJ2-2, with D maybe TRBD1 (6 bases). Germline loops: CDR1 MNHNS, CDR2 SASEGT. V was clipped by 7 bases and J by 2 bases, with 11 bases between them. The CDR3 sequence is 14 residues long. The CDR3 sequence is CASIPTGNTGELFF. As DNA, the CDR3 is TGTGCCAGCATCCCGACAGGCAACACCGGGGAGCTGTTTTTT.

This clonotype has only a few counts. The CDR3: CATSRPDRGRTDDEQYF. Written as DNA, the CDR3 is TGTGCCACCAGCAGACCTGACAGGGGGCGTACGGACGACGAGCAGTACTTC. The chain employs TRBV15 and TRBJ2-7; 10 bases are a match to TRBD1. V lost 2 bases to trimming and J lost 5 bases; unmatched junction nucleotides: 12. This CDR3 is 17 amino acids long. Germline CDR1 is LNHNV and CDR2 is YYDKDF (reference sequence).

This clonotype turned up a few times. The rearrangement links TRBV12-3 or TRBV12-4 to TRBJ2-7, with 9 bases that match TRBD1. V shed 8 bases and J 6 bases; nucleotides not matched to a gene: 14. This CDR3 comprises 15 residues. CDR3 nucleotide sequence: TGTGCCAGCCAAATTCCGGGGACAGGGCCTCGCGAGCAGTACTTC. This sequence encodes CASQIPGTGPREQYF.

This clonotype was detected only a few times. CDR3 coding DNA: TGCGCCAGCAGACCCCGACGGAACTCCTACAATGAGCAGTTCTTC. It encodes CASRPRRNSYNEQFF. The genes are TRBV4-3 and TRBJ2-1; D remains ambiguous. V was trimmed by 6 bases and J by 0 bases, leaving 12 bases between them. Germline CDR1 is LGHNA and CDR2 is YSLEER. This CDR3 spans 15 amino acids.

This clonotype was seen more than once but under ten times. The chain combines TRBV14 with TRBJ2-5; 8 nucleotides line up with TRBD1. The junction had 11 bases not matched to a gene; V was cut back by 3 bases and J by 5 bases. The CDR3 covers 16 residues. The germline V gene encodes CDR1 SGHDN and CDR2 FVKESK. The CDR3 here is CASSQGDRSVAETQYF. The CDR3 DNA reads as TGTGCCAGCAGCCAGGGGGACAGGTCGGTCGCGGAGACCCAGTACTTC.

The sample holds a few counts of this clonotype. This chain links TRBV23-1 with TRBJ1-5; maybe TRBD1 (6 bases). TRBV23-1 falls under the ORF class, with uncertain function. This CDR3 is built from 16 residues. V shed 0 bases and J shed 7 bases, with 16 bases lying between them. The CDR3, as DNA: TGCGCCAGCAGTCAATCAGCGCACAGGGTGAGGCAGCCCCAGCATTTT. This sequence encodes CASSQSAHRVRQPQHF.

The genes are TRBV5-1 and TRBJ2-7, with D uncertain. V shed 2 bases and J shed 0 bases, with 9 bases lying between them. CDR3 size: 14 residues. Looked up from germline, CDR1 is SGHRS and CDR2 is YFSETQ. CDR3 sequence: CASSFRAHSYEQYF. The CDR3 DNA follows: TGCGCCAGCAGCTTCCGGGCCCACTCCTACGAGCAGTACTTC. Full variable domain (rest looked up from reference TRBV5-1 and TRBJ2-7): KAGVTQTPRYLIKTRGQQVTLSCSPISGHRSVSWYQQTPGQGLQFLFEYFSETQRNKGNFPGRFSGRQFSNSRSEMNVSTLELGDSALYLCASSFRAHSYEQYFGPGTRLTVT.

This clonotype was seen ten or more times. The genes are TRBV7-6 and TRBJ2-7, with TRBD1 as a possible D gene (5 bases). CDR3 length: 14 amino acids. V dropped 5 bases and J dropped 4 bases, with 15 bases sitting between them. In germline, CDR1 is SGHVS, CDR2 FNYEAQ. The CDR3 spells CASSPGNGPYEQYF. The DNA of the CDR3 is TGTGCCAGCAGCCCAGGGAATGGTCCTTACGAGCAGTACTTC.

This clonotype was picked up a small number of times. The chain carries TRBV7-2 and TRBJ1-5; 8 bases are a match to TRBD1. Germline V CDR1 and CDR2: SGHTA, FQGNSA. Unmatched junction bases numbered 2, after V lost 4 bases and J lost 3 bases. This CDR3 has 14 amino acids. The CDR3 DNA follows: TGTGCCAGCAGCTCTCAGGGGGCCAATCAGCCCCAGCATTTT. Protein product: CASSSQGANQPQHF.

J is TRBJ2-7 and V is TRBV7-9; 7 bases are shared with TRBD1. The V gene end was trimmed by 0 bases and the J gene end by 5 bases; junction bases not matched to a gene: 4. The CDR3 has 14 amino acids. Germline CDR1 SEHNR, CDR2 FQNEAQ (reference sequence). CDR3 amino acids: CASSLAGGNDEQYF. CDR3 nucleotide sequence: TGTGCCAGCAGCTTAGCAGGGGGCAACGACGAGCAGTACTTC.

The rearrangement uses TRBV5-1 and TRBJ2-3, with 10 bases fitting TRBD2. J lost 1 base, V lost 4 bases, and 9 bases had no gene match. The germline CDR1 and CDR2 sequences are SGHRS and YFSETQ. This CDR3 has 17 residues. The CDR3 protein is CASSKDPTSGGTDTQYF. The CDR3 nucleotides read TGCGCCAGCAGCAAAGACCCAACTAGCGGGGGCACAGATACGCAGTATTTT.

The chain uses TRBV2 and TRBJ2-3; 8 positions agree with TRBD2. The V gene end was trimmed by 6 bases and the J gene end by 5 bases; junction bases not matched to a gene: 7. The CDR3 has 14 residues. Germline V gives CDR1 SNHLY, CDR2 FYNNEI. In DNA form, the CDR3 reads TGTGCCAGCAGCCCGGGGGGGCAGCAAGATACGCAGTATTTT. This codes for CASSPGGQQDTQYF.

Only a few counts were recorded for this clonotype. The chain joins TRBV7-8 to TRBJ2-1, with 9 positions matching TRBD1. The CDR3 covers 16 residues. Trimming at V came to 4 bases and at J to 2 bases, leaving 6 bases not matched to a gene. Germline V gives CDR1 SGHVS, CDR2 FQNEAQ. The CDR3, as DNA: TGTGCCAGCAGCTACCTGGACAGGGGTACCTACAATGAGCAGTTCTTC. Its protein is CASSYLDRGTYNEQFF.

In nucleotides, the CDR3 is TGTGCCAGCAGCTTAGCCAAGACAGGGCCCCGGGAGACCCAGTACTTC. It encodes CASSLAKTGPRETQYF. This chain joins TRBV7-6 and TRBJ2-5; TRBD1 aligns across 7 bases. The CDR3 consists of 16 residues. CDR1 is SGHVS, CDR2 FNYEAQ, per germline. After removal of 0 bases from V and 5 bases from J, the junction contained 9 bases not matched to a gene.